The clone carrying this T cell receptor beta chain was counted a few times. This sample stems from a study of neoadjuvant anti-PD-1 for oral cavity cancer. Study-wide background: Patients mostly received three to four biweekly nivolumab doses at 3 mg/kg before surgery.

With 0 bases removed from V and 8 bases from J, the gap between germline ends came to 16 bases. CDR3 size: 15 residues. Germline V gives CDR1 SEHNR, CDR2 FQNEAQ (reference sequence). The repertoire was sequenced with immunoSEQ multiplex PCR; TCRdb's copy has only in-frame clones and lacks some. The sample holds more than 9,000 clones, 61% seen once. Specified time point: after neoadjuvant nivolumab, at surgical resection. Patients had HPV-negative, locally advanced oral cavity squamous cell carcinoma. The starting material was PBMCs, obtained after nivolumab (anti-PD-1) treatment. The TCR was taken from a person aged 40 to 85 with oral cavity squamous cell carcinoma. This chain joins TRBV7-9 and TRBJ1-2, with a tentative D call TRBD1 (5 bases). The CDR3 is CASSLARGSLRGYTF. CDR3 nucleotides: TGTGCCAGCAGCTTAGCGCGGGGCAGCCTCCGGGGCTACACCTTC.